This T cell receptor (beta chain) was captured by sequencing in a study of blood T cell repertoires in COVID-19. Produced via immunoSEQ multiplex PCR; TCRdb's table is partial and in-frame only. The table records 250,000 to 300,000 clones, approximately 83% of them present only once. The CDR3 spans 14 residues. The V and J ends lost 4 bases and 3 bases respectively, with 9 bases between them. Germline V gives CDR1 MDHEN, CDR2 SYDVKM. The V and J genes are TRBV28 and TRBJ2-2; D might be TRBD1 (5 bases). The sample taken for sequencing was PBMCs or T cells enriched from blood (not recorded which). This receptor was identified in a woman between 45 and 65 years old who had recovered from COVID-19. For the CDR3, the DNA is TGTGCCAGCAGTTGGCAGGGTGACACCGGGGAGCTGTTTTTT. Its translation is CASSWQGDTGELFF.